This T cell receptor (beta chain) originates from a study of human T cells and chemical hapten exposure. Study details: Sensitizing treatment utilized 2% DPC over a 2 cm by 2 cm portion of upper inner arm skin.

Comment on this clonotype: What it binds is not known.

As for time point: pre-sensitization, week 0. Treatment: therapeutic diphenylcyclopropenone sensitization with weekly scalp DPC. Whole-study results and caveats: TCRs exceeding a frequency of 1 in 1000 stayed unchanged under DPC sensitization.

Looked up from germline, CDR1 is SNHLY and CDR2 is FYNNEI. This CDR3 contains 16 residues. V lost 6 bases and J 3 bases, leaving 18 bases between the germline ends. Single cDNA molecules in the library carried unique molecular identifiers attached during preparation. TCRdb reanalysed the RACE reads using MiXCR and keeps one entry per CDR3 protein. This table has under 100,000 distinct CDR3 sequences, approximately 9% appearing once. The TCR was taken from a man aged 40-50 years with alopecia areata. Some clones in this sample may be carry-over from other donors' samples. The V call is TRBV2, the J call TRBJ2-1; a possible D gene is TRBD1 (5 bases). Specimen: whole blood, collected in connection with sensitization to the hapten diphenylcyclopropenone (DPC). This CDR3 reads CASRRSLADSYNEQFF. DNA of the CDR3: TGTGCCAGCAGAAGATCGTTAGCAGACAGCTACAATGAGCAGTTCTTC.